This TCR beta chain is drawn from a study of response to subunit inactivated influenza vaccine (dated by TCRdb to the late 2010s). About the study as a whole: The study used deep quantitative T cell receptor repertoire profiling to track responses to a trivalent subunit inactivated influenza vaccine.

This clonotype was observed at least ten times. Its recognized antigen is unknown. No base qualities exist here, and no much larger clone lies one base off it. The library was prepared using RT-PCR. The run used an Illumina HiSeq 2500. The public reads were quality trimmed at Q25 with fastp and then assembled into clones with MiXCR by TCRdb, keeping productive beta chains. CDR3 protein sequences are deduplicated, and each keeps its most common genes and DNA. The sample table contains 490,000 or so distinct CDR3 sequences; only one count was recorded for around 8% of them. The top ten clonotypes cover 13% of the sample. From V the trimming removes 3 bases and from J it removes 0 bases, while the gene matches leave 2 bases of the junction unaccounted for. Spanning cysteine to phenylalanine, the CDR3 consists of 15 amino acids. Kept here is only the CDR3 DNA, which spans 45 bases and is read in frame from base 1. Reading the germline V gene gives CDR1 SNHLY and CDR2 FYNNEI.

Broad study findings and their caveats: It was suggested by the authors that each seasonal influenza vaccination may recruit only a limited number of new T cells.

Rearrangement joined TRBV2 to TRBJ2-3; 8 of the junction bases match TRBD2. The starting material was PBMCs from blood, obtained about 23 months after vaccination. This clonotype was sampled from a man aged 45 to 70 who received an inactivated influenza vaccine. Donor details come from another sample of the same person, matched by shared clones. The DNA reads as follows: TGTGCCAGCAGTGACCAGCGGGGGAGCACAGATACGCAGTATTTT. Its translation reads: CASSDQRGSTDTQYF.